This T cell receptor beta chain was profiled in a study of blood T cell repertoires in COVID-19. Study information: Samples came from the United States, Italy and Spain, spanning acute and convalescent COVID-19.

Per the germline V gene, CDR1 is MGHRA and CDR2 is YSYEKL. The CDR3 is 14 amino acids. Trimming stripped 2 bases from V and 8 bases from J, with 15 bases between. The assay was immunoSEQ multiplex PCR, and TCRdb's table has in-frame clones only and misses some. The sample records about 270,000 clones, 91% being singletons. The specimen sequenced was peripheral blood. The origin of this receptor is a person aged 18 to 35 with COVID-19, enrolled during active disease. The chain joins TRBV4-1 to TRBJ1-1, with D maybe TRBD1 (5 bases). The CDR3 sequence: CASSQRTGPSEAFF. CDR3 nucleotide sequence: TGCGCCAGCAGCCAAAGAACAGGTCCCTCAGAAGCTTTCTTT.